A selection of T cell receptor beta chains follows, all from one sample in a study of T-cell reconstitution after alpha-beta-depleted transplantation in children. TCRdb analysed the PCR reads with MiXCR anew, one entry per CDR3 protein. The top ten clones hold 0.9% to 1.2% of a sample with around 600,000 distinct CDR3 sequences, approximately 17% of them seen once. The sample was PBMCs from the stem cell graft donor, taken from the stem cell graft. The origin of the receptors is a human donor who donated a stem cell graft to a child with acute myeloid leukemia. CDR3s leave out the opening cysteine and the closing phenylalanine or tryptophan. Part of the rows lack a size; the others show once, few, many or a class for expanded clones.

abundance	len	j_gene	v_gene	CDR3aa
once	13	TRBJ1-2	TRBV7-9	ASSLRDGDLDGYT
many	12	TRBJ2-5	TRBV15	ATSRVGVEETQY
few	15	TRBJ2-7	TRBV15	ATSRDSGPGIDYEQY
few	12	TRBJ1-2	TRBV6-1	ASSDDRGRYGYT
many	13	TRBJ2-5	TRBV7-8	ASSLGLSYQETQY
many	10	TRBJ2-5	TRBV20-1	SARKQQETQY
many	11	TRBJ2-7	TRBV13	ASSLFSPGEQY
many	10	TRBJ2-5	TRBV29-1	SVDGGQETQY
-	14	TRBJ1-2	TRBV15	ATSRGGGEVGYGYT
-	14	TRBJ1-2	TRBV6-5	ASSFFDRGKGGGYT
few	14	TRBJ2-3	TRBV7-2	ASSLGERGGTDTQY
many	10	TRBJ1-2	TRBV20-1	SGTGSNYGYT
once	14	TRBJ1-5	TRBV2	ASSEAHRGGNQPQH
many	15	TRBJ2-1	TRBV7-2	ASSLQTGVGSYNEQF